A selection of T cell receptor beta chains follows, all from one sample in a study of blood T cell repertoires in COVID-19. The table came from immunoSEQ multiplex PCR; TCRdb's copy has only in-frame clones and leaves some out. In the table there are approximately 220,000 clones, approximately 88% of which are singletons. Sequenced input: PBMCs or T cells enriched from blood (not recorded which). The receptors derive from a woman younger than 45 with acute COVID-19. Both conserved end residues are part of each CDR3. A D gene is named only where the DNA matches it firmly. Clone size is stated in some rows and not others, as once, few, many or a class when expanded.

clone size	D gene	V gene	CDR3 length	J gene	CDR3 DNA	CDR3 protein
few	TRBD1	TRBV5-1	13	TRBJ1-1	TGCGCCAGCAGCTTTACGCCGGGACAGGAAGCTTTCTTT	CASSFTPGQEAFF
few	TRBD1	TRBV7-2	13	TRBJ2-7	TGTGCCAGCAGCCCGCTGACAGGGAACGAGCAGTACTTC	CASSPLTGNEQYF
NA	NA	TRBV11-2	13	TRBJ2-5	TGTGCCAGCAGCTTAGTCCCCCGAGAGACCCAGTACTTC	CASSLVPRETQYF
NA	TRBD2	TRBV7-2	18	TRBJ2-2	TGTGCCAGCAGCCCAGGACTAGCGGGGGCCCGGGGGACCGGGGAGCTGTTTTTT	CASSPGLAGARGTGELFF
NA	NA	TRBV11-2	17	TRBJ1-1	TGTGCCAGCAGCTTAAATAGCCAGTCGGGGGGGGCCTTTGAAGCTTTCTTT	CASSLNSQSGGAFEAFF
NA	NA	TRBV6-5	13	TRBJ2-7	TGTGCCAGCAGAAAGACCGGCTTGGAGGAGCAGTACTTC	CASRKTGLEEQYF
NA	NA	TRBV27	12	TRBJ1-1	TGTGCCGCGCGGTCCTCGGGCACTGAAGCTTTCTTT	CAARSSGTEAFF
few	NA	TRBV19	14	TRBJ1-1	TGTGCCAGTAGTATCGGAGAGGCGAACACTGAAGCTTTCTTT	CASSIGEANTEAFF
NA	NA	TRBV11-3	13	TRBJ2-2	TGTGCCACTTCCCAGGGTACCGGCGGGGAGCTGTTTTTT	CATSQGTGGELFF
NA	NA	TRBV4-3	15	TRBJ2-7	TGCGCCAGCAGCCAAGGGTCAGGGCCTACCTACGAGCAGTACTTC	CASSQGSGPTYEQYF
NA	TRBD1	TRBV6-1	15	TRBJ1-5	TGTGCCAGCAGTGAAAGGGTACAGGGGAGGCAGCCCCAGCATTTT	CASSERVQGRQPQHF
once	NA	TRBV29-1	14	TRBJ1-2	TGCAGCGTTGATCAACAGGTCTCAAACTATGGCTACACCTTC	CSVDQQVSNYGYTF
once	NA	TRBV29-1	14	TRBJ1-1	TGCAGCGTAACCAACAGGGTTGCGAACACTGAAGCTTTCTTT	CSVTNRVANTEAFF
NA	NA	TRBV4-3	15	TRBJ1-5	TGCGCCAGCAGCCAAGTATACGGAGGCAATCAGCCCCAGCATTTT	CASSQVYGGNQPQHF
NA	NA	TRBV21-1	16	TRBJ2-3	TGTGCCAGCAGCAAAAGGGGCGAAAGGAGCACAGATACGCAGTATTTT	CASSKRGERSTDTQYF
few	NA	TRBV3-1/TRBV3-2	16	TRBJ1-1	TGTGCCAGCAGCCAAGATGGAGGGTTCAGAGGGGCTGAAGCTTTCTTT	CASSQDGGFRGAEAFF
NA	NA	TRBV10-3	14	TRBJ1-1	TGTGCCATCAGTGACCCGAGGTTGGGCACTGAAGCTTTCTTT	CAISDPRLGTEAFF
NA	TRBD1	TRBV5-4	14	TRBJ2-5	TGTGCCAGCAGCTGGACAGGGGGTTTAGAGACCCAGTACTTC	CASSWTGGLETQYF
once	NA	TRBV10-2	14	TRBJ1-1	TGCGCCAGCAGTGATCCGGGTCATAACACTGAAGCTTTCTTT	CASSDPGHNTEAFF
NA	NA	TRBV3-1/TRBV3-2	12	TRBJ1-2	TGTGCCAGCAGCCAAGGACTATTGGGCTACACCTTC	CASSQGLLGYTF
NA	NA	TRBV13	14	TRBJ1-2	TGTGCCAGCAGCTTAGAAGGGAGGCGGTATGACTACACCTTC	CASSLEGRRYDYTF
few	NA	TRBV20-1	11	TRBJ2-3	TGCAGTGCTAGAGGAGCGGGTACGCAGTATTTT	CSARGAGTQYF
NA	NA	TRBV5-1	14	TRBJ2-3	TGCGCCAGCAGCGATAGTTATAACACAGATACGCAGTATTTT	CASSDSYNTDTQYF
NA	NA	TRBV7-2	15	TRBJ2-7	TGTGCCAGCAGCTTGGTTCGTGGGGGGACCTACGAGCAGTACTTC	CASSLVRGGTYEQYF
NA	NA	TRBV5-4	17	TRBJ1-1	TGTGCCAGCAGCTTGAACGCTTGGGGCAGCATGAACACTGAAGCTTTCTTT	CASSLNAWGSMNTEAFF
NA	TRBD1	TRBV7-9	15	TRBJ2-7	TGTGCCAGCAGTCTGCGGGACAGGGCCTCCTACGAGCAGTACTTC	CASSLRDRASYEQYF
NA	NA	TRBV2	19	TRBJ2-6	TGTGCCAGCAGAAGAAAAGGGGGAGCTTTAATCTCTGGGGCCAACGTCCTGACTTTC	CASRRKGGALISGANVLTF
NA	NA	TRBV5-6	14	TRBJ1-1	TGTGCCAGCAGCTTGGATTTTCGGGGCACTGAAGCTTTCTTT	CASSLDFRGTEAFF